The rows below give T cell receptor beta chains drawn from one sample of a study of blood T cell repertoires in COVID-19. Clones were sequenced by immunoSEQ multiplex PCR, and TCRdb holds only the in-frame ones, with some missing. The sample includes 240,000 or so clones, roughly 80% of them seen just once. Sequenced material: peripheral blood. The receptors were gathered from a woman at least 80 years old with COVID-19, enrolled during active disease. The CDR3 runs from the conserved cysteine through the conserved F or W. A D gene is named only where the DNA matches it firmly. Expanded clones are given a class, and other clones once, few, many or no size at all.

D gene | J gene | V gene | clone size | CDR3 DNA | CDR3 protein
NA | TRBJ1-1 | TRBV18 | NA | TGTGCCAGCTCGACAAACACTGAAGCTTTCTTT | CASSTNTEAFF
NA | TRBJ1-5 | TRBV2 | NA | TGTGCCAGCAGGGAGGACCTCACGCTCAATAGCAATCAGCCCCAGCATTTT | CASREDLTLNSNQPQHF
TRBD2 | TRBJ2-7 | TRBV7-9 | NA | TGTGCCAGCAGCTTAGAGCGGGGGGCGTCGTACGAGCAGTACTTC | CASSLERGASYEQYF
TRBD2 | TRBJ2-3 | TRBV11-2 | NA | TGTGCCAGCAGCCGTTTGGGACTAGCGGGAGGGGCAGATACGCAGTATTTT | CASSRLGLAGGADTQYF
NA | TRBJ1-1 | TRBV6-6 | NA | TGTGCCAGCAGTCCACAGGGAAAGAACACTGAAGCTTTCTTT | CASSPQGKNTEAFF
NA | TRBJ1-1 | TRBV4-2 | once | TGTGCCAGCAGCCAAGAGCTCTCCCAGGTGGGGGCGACTGAAGCTTTCTTT | CASSQELSQVGATEAFF
TRBD2 | TRBJ2-5 | TRBV5-1 | NA | TGCGCCAGCAGCTTGGCCGTGGCTAGCGGGTATGGGGAGACCCAGTACTTC | CASSLAVASGYGETQYF
TRBD1 | TRBJ2-7 | TRBV29-1 | NA | TGCAGCGTTGAGGACAGGGGGCTTCTCTTC | CSVEDRGLLF
TRBD2 | TRBJ2-2 | TRBV6-5 | few | TGTGCCACCCGGACTAGCTCGAACACCGGGGAGCTGTTTTTT | CATRTSSNTGELFF
TRBD1 | TRBJ1-2 | TRBV5-1 | NA | TGCGCCAGCAGCTCGGGATACAGGGGGCTAACTTATGGCTACACCTTC | CASSSGYRGLTYGYTF
TRBD1 | TRBJ1-2 | TRBV24-1 | NA | TGTGCCACAGCCGGGACAGCCGGCGGCTACACCTTC | CATAGTAGGYTF
NA | TRBJ1-2 | TRBV5-8 | NA | TGTGCCAGCAGTCGGGGGAGATATGGCTACACCTTC | CASSRGRYGYTF
TRBD1 | TRBJ1-1 | TRBV11-2 | once | TGTGCCAGCAGCTTAGAGGACAGGGGTGCTTTCTTT | CASSLEDRGAFF
NA | TRBJ1-1 | TRBV11-2 | NA | TGTGCCAGCAGCAAACCTTTTCCGACAGGGAACACTGAAGCTTTCTTT | CASSKPFPTGNTEAFF
TRBD1 | TRBJ1-1 | TRBV18 | NA | TGTGCCAGCTCGAGGGACAGGATGAACACTGAAGCTTTCTTT | CASSRDRMNTEAFF
NA | TRBJ1-2 | TRBV9 | few | TGTGCCAGCAGCGCAATAGACTCCATCTACTATGGCTACACCTTC | CASSAIDSIYYGYTF
TRBD1 | TRBJ2-7 | TRBV3-1/TRBV3-2 | NA | TGTGCCAGCAGCCGGGACAGGGCCTACGAGCAGTACTTC | CASSRDRAYEQYF
NA | TRBJ2-7 | TRBV9 | few | TGTGCCAGCAGTCCAGGTCATCTCTACGAGCAGTACTTC | CASSPGHLYEQYF
NA | TRBJ1-2 | TRBV7-9 | NA | TGTGCCAGCAGCTGGGGGGATGGCTACACCTTC | CASSWGDGYTF
NA | TRBJ2-2 | TRBV6-5 | NA | TGTGCCAGCAGTTACTCGAGGCTGAACACCGGGGAGCTGTTTTTT | CASSYSRLNTGELFF
NA | TRBJ1-2 | TRBV28 | NA | TGTGCCAGCAGCCTATCGGTATATGGCTACACCTTC | CASSLSVYGYTF
TRBD1 | TRBJ1-1 | TRBV5-4 | NA | TGTGCCAGCAGCTTGGGGACAGGGATCACTGAAGCTTTCTTT | CASSLGTGITEAFF
NA | TRBJ1-5 | TRBV30 | few | TGTGCCTGGAGTGGTGACAGCTATAGCAATCAGCCCCAGCATTTT | CAWSGDSYSNQPQHF
NA | TRBJ2-1 | TRBV12-3/TRBV12-4 | NA | TGTGCCAGCAGTTTTTCGTACAATGAGCAGTTCTTC | CASSFSYNEQFF
TRBD2 | TRBJ2-1 | TRBV7-2 | NA | TGTGCCAGCAGCTTAAGTGTCCGGACTAGCGGGAACAATGAGCAGTTCTTC | CASSLSVRTSGNNEQFF
NA | TRBJ1-3 | TRBV5-1 | NA | TGCGCCAGCAGCTTTGGACAGAGTAGCTCTGGAAACACCATATATTTT | CASSFGQSSSGNTIYF
TRBD2 | TRBJ2-7 | TRBV29-1 | NA | TGCAGCGTTGAAACTAGCGGGGCCTCCTACGAGCAGTACTTC | CSVETSGASYEQYF
TRBD2 | TRBJ2-1 | TRBV25-1 | NA | TGTGCCAGCAGTACCCCGGGAGGGAAAAGGGAGCAGTTCTTC | CASSTPGGKREQFF
NA | TRBJ1-2 | TRBV19 | NA | TGTGCCAGTAGTCCTCAGGGATATGGCTACACCTTC | CASSPQGYGYTF
NA | TRBJ2-3 | TRBV4-3 | NA | TGCGCCAGCAGCCCCCACCCGTTAGGGGCAGATACGCAGTATTTT | CASSPHPLGADTQYF
TRBD1 | TRBJ2-5 | TRBV9 | NA | TGTGCCAGCAGCACAAACGGACAGGGAGAGACCCAGTACTTC | CASSTNGQGETQYF
NA | TRBJ1-2 | TRBV7-9 | NA | TGTGCCAGCAGCTCAGGGTTTGCTCGCGGCTACACCTTC | CASSSGFARGYTF
TRBD1 | TRBJ1-5 | TRBV4-3 | NA | TGCGCCAGCAGCCGCGATAACAGGGGAGGACAGCCCCAGCATTTT | CASSRDNRGGQPQHF
NA | TRBJ2-1 | TRBV12-5 | NA | TGTGCTAGTGGCCCCACGGGGAGCTCCTACAATGAGCAGTTCTTC | CASGPTGSSYNEQFF
NA | TRBJ2-4 | TRBV18 | once | TGTGCCAGCTCACCACTGGCCTCCGACAGAAACATTCAGTACTTC | CASSPLASDRNIQYF
NA | TRBJ2-2 | TRBV30 | once | TGTGCCTGCCCCGGTAGGGGTTTGGGCACCGGGGAGCTGTTTTTT | CACPGRGLGTGELFF
NA | TRBJ2-5 | TRBV29-1 | NA | TGCAGCGTTCAGGTCGGGAACCAAGAGACCCAGTACTTC | CSVQVGNQETQYF
NA | TRBJ2-2 | TRBV30 | NA | TGTGCCTGGAGTGTCTACCCTCGGGACACCGGGGAGCTGTTTTTT | CAWSVYPRDTGELFF
NA | TRBJ2-5 | TRBV5-1 | NA | TGCGCCAGCAGCTTGGTCATCGGGGAAGAGACCCAGTACTTC | CASSLVIGEETQYF
NA | TRBJ1-2 | TRBV5-1 | NA | TGCGCCAGCAGCTTACAGGGTTACGGCTACACCTTC | CASSLQGYGYTF